Each of the 11 T cell receptor beta chains below was sequenced from the same sample in a study of OX40 agonist ivuxolimab in advanced cancers. Produced via immunoSEQ multiplex PCR; TCRdb's table is partial and in-frame only. The top ten clones hold around 0.33% of a sample with some 98,000 clones, 75% to 95% of them seen once. The input for sequencing was CD4+ or CD8+ T cells sorted from blood, taken in a trial of the OX40 agonist ivuxolimab. These receptors all stem from an adult with an advanced solid tumor such as melanoma, head and neck, liver or kidney cancer.

This chain uses TRBV14 with TRBJ2-3, with TRBD2 identical over 9 bases. V gave up 1 base and J gave up 6 bases; unmatched junction bases: 11. The CDR3 totals 17 residues. Per germline, CDR1 SGHDN and CDR2 FVKESK. CDR3 region: CASSQGRLAGSGDTQYF. Here the CDR3 DNA reads TGTGCCAGCAGCCAAGGGCGGCTAGCGGGATCGGGGGATACGCAGTATTTT.

The chain recombines TRBV19 with TRBJ1-5; 8 nucleotides align to TRBD1. The CDR3 totals 18 residues. The junction had 13 bases not matched to a gene; V was cut back by 5 bases and J by 1 base. The germline V gene encodes CDR1 LNHDA and CDR2 SQIVND (reference sequence). CDR3 nucleotide sequence: TGTGCCAGTAGTGGGCTGGACAGGGTAAGGGGAAGCAATCAGCCCCAGCATTTT. Protein product: CASSGLDRVRGSNQPQHF.

V usage is TRBV7-2 and J usage is TRBJ2-3; weak D call: TRBD2 (5 bases). V lost 1 base and J 5 bases, leaving 7 bases between the germline ends. Germline V gene data show CDR1 as SGHTA and CDR2 as FQGNSA. This CDR3 is 13 amino acids long. The CDR3 DNA reads TGTGCCAGCAGCTTAGTTCGGGGAGATACGCAGTATTTT. Protein: CASSLVRGDTQYF.

V gene TRBV5-8 combines with J gene TRBJ2-1; TRBD2 matches at 8 bases. The length of the CDR3 is 17 residues. V dropped 6 bases and J dropped 1; count of bases not matched to a gene: 12. Per germline, CDR1 SGHTS and CDR2 YDEGEE. The CDR3 DNA reads TGTGCCAGCATCCCTTGGATCGGGAGGGCGTCCTACAATGAGCAGTTCTTC. It codes for CASIPWIGRASYNEQFF.

The V gene is TRBV29-1, the J gene TRBJ1-2; D not certain. Trimming took 3 bases from V and 3 from J, leaving 2 bases between them. Germline V lookup: CDR1 SQVTM, CDR2 ANQGSEA. The CDR3 totals 10 residues. Here the CDR3 reads CSVEHYGYTF. For the CDR3, the DNA is TGCAGCGTTGAGCACTATGGCTACACCTTC.

The CDR3 DNA reads as TGTGCCAGCAGTTTGGGGCAGGGGGCTGCCGGGGAGCTGTTTTTT. Translating gives CASSLGQGAAGELFF. The chain combines TRBV27 with TRBJ2-2; 8 bases agree with TRBD1. CDR1 is MNHEY and CDR2 is SMNVEV in the germline V gene (reference sequence). This CDR3 region has 15 residues. Trimming cost V 3 bases and J 6 bases; bases outside gene matches: 6.

The chain uses TRBV7-2 and TRBJ2-5; 10 nucleotides align to TRBD1. Germline-derived CDR1 and CDR2 are SGHTA and FQGNSA. The CDR3 is 15 amino acids. With V trimmed by 8 bases and J by 5 bases, 11 bases remained unmatched. The CDR3, as DNA: TGTGCCAGCGGAGCCGACAGGGGGCATTGGGAGACCCAGTACTTC. Amino acid sequence: CASGADRGHWETQYF.

V and J are TRBV7-2 and TRBJ2-7; 9 bases match TRBD2. The CDR3 runs 15 residues. V shed 2 bases and J 2 bases; nucleotides not matched to a gene: 4. The germline V gene encodes CDR1 SGHTA and CDR2 FQGNSA. This CDR3 is CASSLRAGGPYEQYF. CDR3 nucleotides: TGTGCCAGCAGCTTAAGGGCGGGAGGGCCCTACGAGCAGTACTTC.

This rearrangement joins TRBV28 to TRBJ2-1; D gene unclear. The germline V gene has CDR1 MDHEN and CDR2 SYDVKM. CDR3 length: 12 amino acids. Trimming took 2 bases from V and 6 from J, leaving 5 bases between them. The CDR3 DNA is TGTGCCAGCAGTTTAAGCCGCAATGAGCAGTTCTTC. This sequence encodes CASSLSRNEQFF.

The chain combines TRBV7-2 with TRBJ2-1; D call uncertain. Trimming took 3 bases from V and 6 from J, leaving 6 bases between them. CDR3 length: 12 amino acids. The germline gives CDR1 SGHTA, CDR2 FQGNSA. CDR3 nucleotide sequence: TGTGCCAGCAGCTTCACGGGCAATGAGCAGTTCTTC. This sequence encodes CASSFTGNEQFF.

On this clone itself: No DNA is shown, since the ends of the CDR3 on it are uncertain; the CDR3 is the one TCRdb lists. This chain uses TRBV4-1 with TRBJ1-3; the table's D call TRBD1 went unverified against the DNA. The CDR3 spans 18 amino acids, including both terminal residues. Germline CDR1 reads MGHRA; CDR2 reads YSYEKL. The CDR3: CASSQDFGPGAPGNTIYF.